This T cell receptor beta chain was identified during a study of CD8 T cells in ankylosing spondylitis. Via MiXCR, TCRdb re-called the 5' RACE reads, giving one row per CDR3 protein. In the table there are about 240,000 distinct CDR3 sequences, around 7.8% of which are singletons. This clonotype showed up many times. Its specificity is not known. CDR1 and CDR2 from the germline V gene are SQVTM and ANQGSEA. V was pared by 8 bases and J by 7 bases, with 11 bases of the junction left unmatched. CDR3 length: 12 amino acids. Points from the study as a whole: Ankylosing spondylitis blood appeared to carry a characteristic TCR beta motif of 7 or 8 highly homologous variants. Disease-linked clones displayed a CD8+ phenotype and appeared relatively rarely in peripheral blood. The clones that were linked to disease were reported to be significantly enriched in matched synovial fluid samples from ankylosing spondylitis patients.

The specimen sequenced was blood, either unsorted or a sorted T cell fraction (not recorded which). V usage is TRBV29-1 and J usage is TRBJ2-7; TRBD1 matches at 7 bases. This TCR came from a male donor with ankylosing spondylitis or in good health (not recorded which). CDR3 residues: CSIRTGDMEQYF. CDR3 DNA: TGCAGCATAAGGACAGGCGATATGGAGCAGTACTTC.